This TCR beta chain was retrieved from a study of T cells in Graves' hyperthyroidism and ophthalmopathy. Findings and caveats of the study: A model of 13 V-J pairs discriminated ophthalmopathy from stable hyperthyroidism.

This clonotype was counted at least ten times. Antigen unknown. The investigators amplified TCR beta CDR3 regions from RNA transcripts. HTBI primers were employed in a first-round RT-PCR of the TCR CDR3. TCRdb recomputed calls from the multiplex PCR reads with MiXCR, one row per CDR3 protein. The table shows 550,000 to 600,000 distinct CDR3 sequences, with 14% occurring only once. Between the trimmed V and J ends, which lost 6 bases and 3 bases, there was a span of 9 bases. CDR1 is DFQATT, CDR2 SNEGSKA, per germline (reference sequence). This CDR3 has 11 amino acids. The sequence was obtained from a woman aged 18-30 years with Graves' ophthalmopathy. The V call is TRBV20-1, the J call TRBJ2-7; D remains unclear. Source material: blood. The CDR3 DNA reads TGCAGTGCCTGGAATATCTACGAGCAGTACTTC. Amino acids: CSAWNIYEQYF.